The clone carrying this T cell receptor (beta chain) was observed at least ten times. Its antigen is still unknown. Donors were all healthy Caucasians. The data were obtained in a study of identical twins. Overall study findings and caveats: Beta out-of-frame sequences showed weaker excess sharing between twins. When twins shared out-of-frame alpha sequences, those sequences had excess low generation probability.

TCRdb redid the calling of the 5' RACE reads with MiXCR, one entry per CDR3 protein. Among 700,000 or so distinct CDR3 sequences listed, approximately 9% were seen once. Separately, the same data were catalogued under a study of yellow fever vaccine responses in identical twins.

The sequence was obtained from a woman aged 18-29 years in good health. Specimen: PBMCs.

CDR3 amino acids: CASSLELSSTDTQYF. DNA for the CDR3: TGCGCCAGCAGCTTGGAGTTATCTAGCACAGATACGCAGTATTTT. The chain combines TRBV5-1 with TRBJ2-3; no firm D call. Per germline, CDR1 SGHRS and CDR2 YFSETQ. This CDR3 region has 15 residues. Trimming cost V 0 bases and J 0 bases, with 8 bases left between them.